Below, 5 T cell receptor beta chains from the same sample are listed, as sequenced in a study of T cells in Graves' hyperthyroidism and ophthalmopathy. RNA transcripts served as the template for amplifying TCR beta CDR3 regions. Using the HTBI primer set, a first-round RT-PCR was run on the TCR CDR3. TCRdb independently ran MiXCR on the multiplex PCR reads; one entry per CDR3 protein. The sample holds around 380,000 distinct CDR3 sequences, about 13% seen once. Sequencing was carried out using blood. The origin of the receptors is a man aged 25-40 years with Graves' hyperthyroidism that later progressed to Graves' ophthalmopathy.

In this sample, this clonotype turned up many times. This chain uses TRBV5-1 with TRBJ2-5; 8 nucleotides match TRBD2. The trim removed 4 bases at V and 1 base at J, leaving 9 bases unmatched. CDR1 and CDR2 from the germline V gene are SGHRS and YFSETQ. The CDR3 length is 16 residues. The chain's CDR3 is CASSPGLANLQETQYF. The CDR3 DNA sequence: TGCGCCAGCAGCCCAGGACTAGCCAATCTCCAAGAGACCCAGTACTTC.

This clonotype was counted many times. The V call is TRBV5-1, the J call TRBJ1-5, with D uncertain. This CDR3 spans 13 amino acids. The ends were cut back, 0 bases at V and 4 bases at J, with 5 bases in the middle. The V gene's germline CDR1 is SGHRS and CDR2 YFSETQ. CDR3 sequence: CASSLAANQPQHF. In nucleotides, the CDR3 is TGCGCCAGCAGCTTGGCGGCTAATCAGCCCCAGCATTTT.

This clonotype was found many times. The gene calls are TRBV9 and TRBJ1-4, with a tentative D call TRBD1 (6 bases). The V gene's germline CDR1 is SGDLS and CDR2 YYNGEE. V lost 4 bases, J lost 8 bases, and 12 bases lay in between. CDR3 length: 13 residues. The CDR3 coding sequence is TGTGCCAGCAGCACAAACGACAGGGAAAAACTGTTTTTT. The encoded protein is CASSTNDREKLFF.

The V and J genes are TRBV6-1 and TRBJ1-2, with D perhaps matching TRBD1 (6 bases). This CDR3 has 14 residues. CDR1 and CDR2 from the germline V gene are MNHNS and SASEGT. V was shortened by 5 bases and J by 8 bases, with 18 bases between the two germline ends. The CDR3 region has the DNA TGTGCCAGCAGTAACAGGGTTGGCTCCAGCGGCTACACCTTC. It encodes CASSNRVGSSGYTF.

Ten or more counts support this clonotype. This chain uses TRBV2 with TRBJ1-6; possible D gene TRBD1, 6 bases. The CDR3 loop spans 13 amino acids. V was cut by 2 bases and J by 10 bases, with 9 bases left in between. Germline-derived CDR1 and CDR2 are SNHLY and FYNNEI. For the CDR3, the DNA is TGTGCCAGCAGTGAAACAGGGAGCTCACCCCTCCACTTT. Amino acid sequence: CASSETGSSPLHF. Full variable domain (outside the CDR3, taken from reference TRBV2 and TRBJ1-6): EPEVTQTPSHQVTQMGQEVILRCVPISNHLYFYWYRQILGQKVEFLVSFYNNEISEKSEIFDDQFSVERPDGSNFTLKIRSTKLEDSAMYFCASSETGSSPLHFGNGTRLTVT.